The sequence of this TCR beta chain was determined in a study of cytomegalovirus exposure and HLA in healthy donors. The PCR had 60 Vbeta and 13 Jbeta primers. Per the original data handling: Counted up in a later analysis, unique TCR beta chains came to about 80 million, with around 9.9 million shared. Sequencing used immunoSEQ multiplex PCR; TCRdb keeps in-frame clones, though not all of them. For V, J and clone size, that table is used; D and trimming come from the DNA. The sample yields 90,000 to 150,000 clones, over 60% seen once. Germline-derived CDR1 and CDR2 are MNHEY and SMNVEV (reference sequence). Trimming removed 7 bases from V and 7 bases from J, with 16 bases in between. The CDR3 spans 13 residues.

This clonotype was sampled from a woman between 40 and 55 years old in good health and CMV-seropositive. The chain links TRBV27 to TRBJ1-2; no firm D call. Sequenced sample: PBMCs. CDR3 coding DNA: TGTGCCAGCACCGGGCGGGTGGGCAGTGGCTACACCTTC. Translating gives CASTGRVGSGYTF.